The sequence of this TCR beta chain was determined in a study of identical twins. Findings and caveats of the study: Twins' surplus sharing was weaker for beta out-of-frame sequences. A cross-sectional statistical analysis, not follow-up of the same donors, supported the conclusions. Cord blood's abundant beta clonotypes had fewer insertions, unlike memory repertoires. Compared with models, monozygotic twins showed more out-of-frame TCR alpha sharing.

This clonotype was picked up a small number of times. Its antigen is not identified. TCRdb reanalysed the 5' RACE reads using MiXCR and keeps one entry per CDR3 protein. This sample carries hundreds of thousands of distinct CDR3 sequences, under 10% of them seen once, and the ten largest clones take around 1.8%. The CDR3 contains 19 residues. Germline CDR1 SGHDT, CDR2 YYEEEE. J was trimmed by 3 bases and V by 4 bases; bases with no gene match: 18. These sequences were also reported in another study, on yellow fever vaccine responses in identical twins.

This clonotype was sampled from a woman aged 18-35 years in good health. The specimen was memory (CD45RO+) T cells sorted from blood. V is TRBV5-6 and J is TRBJ2-3; TRBD1 agrees at 9 bases. The CDR3 loop is CASSGRMYRAGQGTDTQYF. In DNA, the CDR3 is TGTGCCAGCAGCGGGCGGATGTATCGTGCGGGACAGGGTACAGATACGCAGTATTTT.